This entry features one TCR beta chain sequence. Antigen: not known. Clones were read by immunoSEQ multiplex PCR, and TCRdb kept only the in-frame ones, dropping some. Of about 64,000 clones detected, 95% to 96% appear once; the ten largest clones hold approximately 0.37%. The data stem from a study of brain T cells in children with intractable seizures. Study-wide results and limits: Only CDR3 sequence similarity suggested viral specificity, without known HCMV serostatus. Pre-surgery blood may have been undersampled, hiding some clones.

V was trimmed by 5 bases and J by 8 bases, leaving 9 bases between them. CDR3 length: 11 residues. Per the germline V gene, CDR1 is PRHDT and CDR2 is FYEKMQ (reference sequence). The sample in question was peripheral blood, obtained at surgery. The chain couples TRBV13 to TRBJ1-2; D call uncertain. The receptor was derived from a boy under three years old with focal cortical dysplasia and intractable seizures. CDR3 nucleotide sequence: TGTGCCAGCAGCCCGGGTGGGGGCTACACCTTC. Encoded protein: CASSPGGGYTF. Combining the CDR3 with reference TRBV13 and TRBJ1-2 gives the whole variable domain AAGVIQSPRHLIKEKRETATLKCYPIPRHDTVYWYQQGPGQDPQFLISFYEKMQSDKGSIPDRFSAQQFSDYHSELNMSSLELGDSALYFCASSPGGGYTFGSGTRLTVV.